This T cell receptor (beta chain) appears in the sequencing data of a study of cytomegalovirus exposure and HLA in healthy donors. Looking at the study overall: About 80 million unique TCR sequences came from HLA-typed donors in an early release.

PCR employed 60 Vbeta and 13 Jbeta primers. Assay: immunoSEQ multiplex PCR; the TCRdb copy retains only in-frame clones and omits some. Of approximately 150,000 clones detected, 77% appear once; the ten largest clones hold around 3%. Study-wide results and caveats: A cluster of highly shared sequence variants was likely a sequencing artifact. Generally TCR sequences proved uncommon, though certain public TCRs appeared in numerous donors.

Although they were nominally healthy when sampled, donors likely had unrecorded immune exposures. Turning to this clone: Its antigen is unidentified.

The germline CDR1 and CDR2 sequences are SSHAT and FNYEAQ (reference sequence). The junction had 5 bases not matched to a gene; V was cut back by 5 bases and J by 5 bases. The CDR3 sequence is 15 residues long. The receptor was derived from a woman in her thirties or forties in good health and CMV-seropositive. The sequenced sample consisted of PBMCs. The J gene is TRBJ2-5, the V gene TRBV7-7, with 13 nucleotides matching TRBD2. The CDR3 DNA sequence: TGTGCCAGCAGCCTCGGACTAGCGGGAGCTGAGACCCAGTACTTC. Its protein is CASSLGLAGAETQYF.